The table lists the clone carrying this T cell receptor (beta chain) with many counts. Germline CDR1 reads SGHAT; CDR2 reads FQNNGV. The CDR3 runs to 13 residues. V shed 11 bases and J shed 7 bases, with 18 bases lying between them. Diagnoses were made from clinical symptoms, serum measures (thyroxine and TRAb), thyroid ultrasound and orbital computed tomography. What was amplified from RNA transcripts were TCR beta CDR3 regions. TCR CDR3 underwent first-round RT-PCR with the HTBI primer set. TCRdb recomputed calls from the multiplex PCR reads with MiXCR, one row per CDR3 protein. The sample shows 340,000 or so distinct CDR3 sequences, 16% of them seen only once. The record originates from a study of T cells in Graves' hyperthyroidism and ophthalmopathy.

The gene calls are TRBV11-2 and TRBJ2-4; TRBD2 might be the D (7 bases). The sequenced sample consisted of blood. The sequence was obtained from a young man with Graves' hyperthyroidism. CDR3 region: CASGGLLGNIQYF. CDR3 nucleotide sequence: TGTGCCTCCGGGGGGCTGCTGGGGAACATTCAGTACTTC. Filled out from reference TRBV11-2 and TRBJ2-4, the complete variable domain reads EAGVAQSPRYKIIEKRQSVAFWCNPISGHATLYWYQQILGQGPKLLIQFQNNGVVDDSQLPKDRFSAERLKGVDSTLKIQPAKLEDSAVYLCASGGLLGNIQYFGAGTRLSVL.